These 24 T cell receptor beta chains originate from one sample sequenced in a study of shared clonotypes between healthy human individuals. This table comes from immunoSEQ multiplex PCR, and its TCRdb copy is limited to in-frame clones, with some not included. The table includes about 1 million clones, approximately 68% detected once. The sample comprised memory CD4+ T cells sorted from blood. The subset: CD45RA-negative fraction. These receptors were obtained from a man aged 18 to 30 in good health.

This clone was seen at least ten times. The identical CDR3 is also encoded by other nucleotide sequences in the sample. The chain links TRBV4-2 to TRBJ1-6, with D possibly TRBD1 on 6 matching bases. The V gene's germline CDR1 is LGHNA and CDR2 YNFKEQ. The CDR3 extends over 15 amino acids. V lost 0 bases, J lost 7 bases, and 10 bases lay in between. The CDR3 DNA is TGTGCCAGCAGCCAAGATCTCCAGGGGAATTCACCCCTCCACTTT. This gives the protein CASSQDLQGNSPLHF.

The CDR3 nucleotides read TGTGCCAGCAGGTCCACGAATACTCAGGGAAACACTGAAGCTTTCTTT. This codes for CASRSTNTQGNTEAFF. This chain uses TRBV25-1 with TRBJ1-1, with D possibly TRBD1 on 5 matching bases. The CDR3 totals 16 residues. Germline CDR1 MGHDK, CDR2 SYGVNS. Trimming cost V 6 bases and J 2 bases, with 19 bases left between them.

The chain joins TRBV6-1 to TRBJ1-4, with TRBD1 identical over 7 bases. The ends lost 4 bases at V and 4 bases at J; junction bases unmatched: 6. Germline assignment: CDR1 MNHNS and CDR2 SASEGT. The CDR3 loop spans 15 amino acids. The CDR3 sequence is CASSAGQAGNEKLFF. For the CDR3, the DNA is TGTGCCAGCAGTGCCGGACAGGCGGGTAATGAAAAACTGTTTTTT.

The gene calls are TRBV7-9 and TRBJ2-3, with D unresolved. The CDR3 is 12 amino acids. The V and J ends lost 5 bases and 4 bases respectively, with 7 bases between them. The V gene's germline CDR1 is SEHNR and CDR2 FQNEAQ (reference sequence). In nucleotides, the CDR3 is TGTGCCAGCAGCCTGAATTCAGATACGCAGTATTTT. Translating gives CASSLNSDTQYF.

The chain employs TRBV7-9 and TRBJ2-7; the D is unclear. Trimming pared 8 bases from V and 3 bases from J, leaving 2 bases between. Germline CDR1 and CDR2: SEHNR and FQNEAQ (reference sequence). This CDR3 comprises 9 residues. The CDR3 spells CASGYEQYF. DNA for the CDR3: TGTGCCAGCGGCTACGAGCAGTACTTC.

V and J are TRBV15 and TRBJ1-5; D remains ambiguous. This CDR3 contains 12 residues. V shed 0 bases and J shed 15 bases, with 12 bases lying between them. Germline V CDR1 and CDR2: LNHNV, YYDKDF (reference sequence). CDR3 DNA sequence: TGTGCCACCAGCAGAGATCTCGGAGAAAGGCATTTT. Amino acids: CATSRDLGERHF.

This chain joins TRBV13 and TRBJ1-2, with TRBD1 identical over 12 bases. The CDR3 is 14 amino acids. CDR1 PRHDT and CDR2 FYEKMQ come from the germline V gene (reference sequence). J gave up 5 bases and V 5 bases, and 3 bases lay outside the gene matches. The CDR3 coding sequence is TGTGCCAGCAGCCCGGGACAGGGGGCATATGGCTACACCTTC. It translates to CASSPGQGAYGYTF.

The V and J genes are TRBV7-2 and TRBJ2-7; 8 bases match TRBD2. Losses at the gene ends were 5 bases for V and 6 bases for J; bases not matched to a gene: 15. Germline CDR1 and CDR2: SGHTA and FQGNSA. This CDR3 is built from 16 residues. The CDR3 DNA is TGTGCCAGCAGCCCGCCCCGTCCGGGAGGGCTTTCCGAGCAGTACTTC. Translating it yields CASSPPRPGGLSEQYF.

The chain couples TRBV5-1 to TRBJ1-4, with 8 bases fitting TRBD1. The CDR3 totals 14 residues. V shed 4 bases, J shed 7 bases, and the junction held 6 bases outside the gene matches. Germline CDR1 is SGHRS and CDR2 is YFSETQ. The CDR3 loop is CASSQDRGGEKLFF. The DNA for the CDR3 is TGCGCCAGCAGCCAAGACAGGGGTGGTGAAAAACTGTTTTTT.

This clone was seen a single time. The rearrangement links TRBV5-1 to TRBJ2-5, with 8 bases aligning to TRBD2. CDR3 length: 15 amino acids. V gave up 1 base and J gave up 5 bases; unmatched junction bases: 7. The germline V gene encodes CDR1 SGHRS and CDR2 YFSETQ. Written as DNA, the CDR3 is TGCGCCAGCAGCTTGATGGCTAGCGGGCGGGAGACCCAGTACTTC. Protein: CASSLMASGRETQYF.

The rearrangement links TRBV2 to TRBJ2-1, with 9 bases matching TRBD2. Trimming removed 3 bases from V and 7 bases from J; junction bases left unmatched: 7. Germline-derived CDR1 and CDR2 are SNHLY and FYNNEI. The CDR3 runs 15 residues. The CDR3 DNA is TGTGCCAGCAGTGATGAGCGGGGGGCGGGGAATGAGCAGTTCTTC. Translating gives CASSDERGAGNEQFF.

This rearrangement joins TRBV5-8 to TRBJ2-5; D is uncertain. Between the trimmed V and J ends, which lost 0 bases and 3 bases, there was a span of 12 bases. Germline CDR1 reads SGHTS; CDR2 reads YDEGEE. The CDR3 extends over 15 amino acids. As DNA, the CDR3 is TGTGCCAGCAGCTTGGAGGGCAGGTCGGAAGAGACCCAGTACTTC. Translation gives CASSLEGRSEETQYF.

The gene calls are TRBV30 and TRBJ1-5; possibly TRBD1 for D (5 bases). V lost 4 bases to trimming and J lost 4 bases, with 20 bases between them. Germline loops: CDR1 GTSNPN, CDR2 SVGIG (reference sequence). The CDR3 spans 16 residues. CDR3 DNA sequence: TGTGCCTGGACTGGCGGGAGAGACAGTAGAAATCAGCCCCAGCATTTT. Translated: CAWTGGRDSRNQPQHF.

The gene calls are TRBV10-3 and TRBJ2-5; D is perhaps TRBD2 (6 bases). Trimming pared 3 bases from V and 5 bases from J, leaving 16 bases between. The length of the CDR3 is 15 residues. Looked up from germline, CDR1 is ENHRY and CDR2 is SYGVKD. This CDR3 reads CAISEGEAVSETQYF. The CDR3, as DNA: TGTGCCATCAGTGAAGGGGAGGCTGTCTCGGAGACCCAGTACTTC.

The chain employs TRBV9 and TRBJ2-5; perhaps TRBD2 as D (5 bases). CDR1 and CDR2 (germline): SGDLS, YYNGEE. Trimming shortened V by 0 bases and J by 4 bases, and 19 bases separated the two germline ends. CDR3 size: 17 residues. CDR3 DNA: TGTGCCAGCAGCGTAGGGGAGCGAGCACAAGGTGGAGAGACCCAGTACTTC. It yields the protein CASSVGERAQGGETQYF.

This clone was counted only a few times. CDR3 loop: CASTGFPNQPQHF. CDR3 DNA sequence: TGTGCCAGCACGGGGTTTCCCAATCAGCCCCAGCATTTT. The gene calls are TRBV2 and TRBJ1-5; D gene ambiguous. Per germline, CDR1 SNHLY and CDR2 FYNNEI. This CDR3 is 13 amino acids long. V was trimmed by 7 bases and J by 3 bases, leaving 10 bases between them.

As concerns this clone: This same CDR3 is encoded by further DNA sequences in the sample. The chain links TRBV7-8 to TRBJ2-5, with 9 positions matching TRBD1. This CDR3 is 15 amino acids long. V lost 0 bases, J lost 4 bases, and 3 bases stayed unmatched. Germline loops: CDR1 SGHVS, CDR2 FQNEAQ. CDR3 residues: CASSLATGGGETQYF. CDR3 nucleotides: TGTGCCAGCAGCTTAGCGACAGGGGGAGGAGAGACCCAGTACTTC.

The chain carries TRBV4-1 and TRBJ1-2, with D unclear. V was clipped by 0 bases and J by 6 bases, with 17 bases between them. The V gene's germline CDR1 is MGHRA and CDR2 YSYEKL. The CDR3 consists of 16 residues. CDR3 in DNA: TGCGCCAGCAGCCAAGATCGGGCCGTAGCAGTAGATGGCTACACCTTC. Translation gives CASSQDRAVAVDGYTF.

This clone was detected once. J is TRBJ2-4 and V is TRBV25-1; 10 nucleotides match TRBD2. CDR1 is MGHDK, CDR2 SYGVNS, per germline. J lost 0 bases, V lost 4 bases, and 9 bases had no gene match. There are 18 residues in the CDR3. In nucleotides, the CDR3 is TGTGCCAGCAGTGTAAGCGGGGGGGGCCCACTAGCCAAAAACATTCAGTACTTC. It specifies CASSVSGGGPLAKNIQYF.

CDR3 in DNA: TGTGCCATCAGTGAGTCGATAGACAGGGGGGGCTCTGGGGCCAACGTCCTGACTTTC. This encodes CAISESIDRGGSGANVLTF. The chain has TRBV10-3 and TRBJ2-6; 9 positions match TRBD1. Trimming cost V 0 bases and J 0 bases; bases outside gene matches: 6. The length of the CDR3 is 19 residues. CDR1 is ENHRY, CDR2 SYGVKD, per germline.

The chain uses TRBV5-8 and TRBJ1-5; possible D gene TRBD1, 6 bases. The CDR3 loop spans 17 amino acids. V dropped 0 bases and J dropped 5 bases, with 18 bases sitting between them. Germline-derived CDR1 and CDR2 are SGHTS and YDEGEE. The CDR3 sequence: CASSLALSTGRHQPQHF. CDR3 coding DNA: TGTGCCAGCAGCTTGGCCCTTTCGACAGGAAGGCATCAGCCCCAGCATTTT.

In this sample, this clone turned up a few times. V gene TRBV4-3 combines with J gene TRBJ2-3; D is perhaps TRBD1 or TRBD2 (5 bases each). V lost 1 base to trimming and J lost 5 bases, with 13 bases between them. The CDR3 sequence is 15 residues long. Germline CDR1 is LGHNA and CDR2 is YSLEER. CDR3: CASSQGRVGRDTQYF. CDR3 nucleotide sequence: TGCGCCAGCAGCCAAGGCAGGGTGGGGAGAGATACGCAGTATTTT.

A few counts support this clone. V gene TRBV5-8 combines with J gene TRBJ2-3; D not resolved. Trimming took off 5 bases at V and 4 bases at J, with 14 bases between the two ends. The CDR3 contains 14 residues. Germline loops: CDR1 SGHTS, CDR2 YDEGEE. The CDR3 nucleotides read TGTGCCAGCAGAAGGACGGTCACGGCAGATACGCAGTATTTT. It yields the protein CASRRTVTADTQYF.

The J gene is TRBJ1-2, the V gene TRBV7-2; maybe TRBD1 (6 bases). The CDR3 has 16 residues. Deletions cut 5 bases from V and 0 bases from J, with 16 bases between. Per germline, CDR1 SGHTA and CDR2 FQGNSA. CDR3 coding DNA: TGTGCCAGCAGCCCAGGGCTGAGGGGGGCTAACTATGGCTACACCTTC. Its translation: CASSPGLRGANYGYTF.